This TCR beta chain came from a study of T-cell reconstitution after alpha-beta-depleted transplantation in children. It was with unique molecular identifiers that the TCRbeta library was prepared. TCRdb recomputed calls from the PCR reads with MiXCR, one row per CDR3 protein. The sample contains hundreds of thousands of distinct CDR3 sequences, about 11% of which appear only once. The V end was cut by 9 bases, the J end by 7 bases, with 13 bases between. The germline V gene has CDR1 MRHNA and CDR2 SNTAGT. This CDR3 is 11 amino acids long. This clonotype was seen a handful of times. The TCR sequence derives from a human donor who donated a stem cell graft to a child with acute myeloid leukemia. The sample was PBMCs from the stem cell graft donor, taken from the stem cell graft. The rearrangement links TRBV6-4 to TRBJ2-7; no firm D call. The CDR3 protein is CASRLGREQYF. The CDR3 nucleotides read TGTGCCAGTCGGCTAGGGCGGGAGCAGTACTTC.